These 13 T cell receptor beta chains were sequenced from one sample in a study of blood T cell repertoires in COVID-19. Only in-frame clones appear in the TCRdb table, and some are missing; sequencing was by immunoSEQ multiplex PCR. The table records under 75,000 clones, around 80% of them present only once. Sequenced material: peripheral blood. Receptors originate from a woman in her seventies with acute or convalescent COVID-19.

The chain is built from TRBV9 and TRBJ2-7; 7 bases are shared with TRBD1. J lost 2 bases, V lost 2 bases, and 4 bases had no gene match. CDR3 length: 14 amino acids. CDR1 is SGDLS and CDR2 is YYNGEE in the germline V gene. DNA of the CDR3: TGTGCCAGCAGCGTTCGGACAGGTCCCTACGAGCAGTACTTC. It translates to CASSVRTGPYEQYF.

The CDR3 DNA sequence: TGTGCCAGCAGTTTAGATTCGGGGGGCGCGGGGACCCAGTACTTC. This sequence encodes CASSLDSGGAGTQYF. The gene calls are TRBV27 and TRBJ2-5, with D possibly matching TRBD2 (7 bases). The V end was cut by 2 bases, the J end by 7 bases, with 17 bases between. CDR3 size: 15 residues. CDR1 and CDR2 (germline): MNHEY, SMNVEV (reference sequence).

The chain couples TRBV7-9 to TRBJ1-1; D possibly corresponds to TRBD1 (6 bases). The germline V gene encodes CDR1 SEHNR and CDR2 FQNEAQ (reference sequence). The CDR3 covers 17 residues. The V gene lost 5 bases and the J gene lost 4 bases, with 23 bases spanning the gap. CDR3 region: CASSRHRDITSGTEAFF. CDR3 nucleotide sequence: TGTGCCAGCAGCCGACACCGGGACATAACGTCGGGCACTGAAGCTTTCTTT.

The CDR3 DNA is TGTGCCAGCAGTTACTCGAACGGTGGTGAAAAACTGTTTTTT. Its protein product is CASSYSNGGEKLFF. J is TRBJ1-4 and V is TRBV6-5; D is unresolved. In germline, CDR1 is MNHEY, CDR2 SVGAGI. The V gene lost 0 bases and the J gene lost 7 bases, with 9 bases spanning the gap. The CDR3 is 14 amino acids.

CDR3 residues: CASRQGEGEQFF. CDR3 sequence (DNA): TGTGCCAGTAGACAGGGGGAGGGTGAGCAGTTCTTC. V is TRBV19 and J is TRBJ2-1; the D gene is possibly TRBD1 (8 bases). The CDR3 covers 12 residues. Per the germline V gene, CDR1 is LNHDA and CDR2 is SQIVND (reference sequence). V was trimmed by 6 bases and J by 9 bases, leaving 12 bases between them.

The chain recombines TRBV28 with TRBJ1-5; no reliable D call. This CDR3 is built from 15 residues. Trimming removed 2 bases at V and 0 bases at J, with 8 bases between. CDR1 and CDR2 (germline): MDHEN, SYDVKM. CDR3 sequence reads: CASSLRVLSNQPQHF. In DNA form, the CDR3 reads TGTGCCAGCAGTTTACGGGTCCTTAGCAATCAGCCCCAGCATTTT.

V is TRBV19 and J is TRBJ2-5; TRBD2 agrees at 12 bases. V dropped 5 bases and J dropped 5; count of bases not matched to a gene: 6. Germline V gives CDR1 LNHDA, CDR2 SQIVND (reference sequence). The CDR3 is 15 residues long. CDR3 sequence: CASSGGLAGWETQYF. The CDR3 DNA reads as TGTGCCAGTAGTGGGGGACTAGCGGGCTGGGAGACCCAGTACTTC.

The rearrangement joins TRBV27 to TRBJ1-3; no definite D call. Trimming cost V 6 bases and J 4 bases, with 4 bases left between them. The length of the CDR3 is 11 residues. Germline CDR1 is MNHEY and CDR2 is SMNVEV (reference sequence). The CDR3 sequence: CASRTGNTIYF. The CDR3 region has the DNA TGTGCCAGCAGAACAGGAAACACCATATATTTT.

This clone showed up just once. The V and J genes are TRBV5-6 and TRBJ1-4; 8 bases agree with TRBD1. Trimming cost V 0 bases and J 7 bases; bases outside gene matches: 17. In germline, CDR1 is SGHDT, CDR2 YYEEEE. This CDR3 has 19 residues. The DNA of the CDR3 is TGTGCCAGCAGCTTGGGCGACGTTCTTCAGGGGGCGCTGGGTGAAAAACTGTTTTTT. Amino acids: CASSLGDVLQGALGEKLFF.

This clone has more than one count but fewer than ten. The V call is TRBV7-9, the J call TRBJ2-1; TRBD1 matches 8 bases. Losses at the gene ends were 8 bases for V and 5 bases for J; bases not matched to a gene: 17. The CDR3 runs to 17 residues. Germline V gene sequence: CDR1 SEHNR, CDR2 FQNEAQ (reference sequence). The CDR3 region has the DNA TGTGCCAGCCGATCACCGTCAACCGGGACAGGACACAATGAGCAGTTCTTC. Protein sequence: CASRSPSTGTGHNEQFF.

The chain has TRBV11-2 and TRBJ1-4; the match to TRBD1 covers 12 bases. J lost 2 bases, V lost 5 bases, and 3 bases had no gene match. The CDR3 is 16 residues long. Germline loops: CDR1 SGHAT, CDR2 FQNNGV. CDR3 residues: CASSRDRGRTNEKLFF. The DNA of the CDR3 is TGTGCCAGCAGCCGGGACAGGGGGCGTACTAATGAAAAACTGTTTTTT.

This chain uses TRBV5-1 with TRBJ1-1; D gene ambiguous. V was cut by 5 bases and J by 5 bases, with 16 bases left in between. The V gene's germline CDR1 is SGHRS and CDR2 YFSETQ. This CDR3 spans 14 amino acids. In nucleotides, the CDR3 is TGCGCCAGCAGGACCCCTACGAGGGCGACTGAAGCTTTCTTT. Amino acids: CASRTPTRATEAFF.

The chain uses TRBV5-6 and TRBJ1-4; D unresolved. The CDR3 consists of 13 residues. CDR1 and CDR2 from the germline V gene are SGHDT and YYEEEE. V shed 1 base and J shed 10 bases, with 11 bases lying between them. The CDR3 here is CASSLSGKGKLFF. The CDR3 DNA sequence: TGTGCCAGCAGCTTGTCCGGGAAAGGAAAACTGTTTTTT. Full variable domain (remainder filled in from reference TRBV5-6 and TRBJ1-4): DAGVTQSPTHLIKTRGQQVTLRCSPKSGHDTVSWYQQALGQGPQFIFQYYEEEERQRGNFPDRFSGHQFPNYSSELNVNALLLGDSALYLCASSLSGKGKLFFGSGTQLSVL.